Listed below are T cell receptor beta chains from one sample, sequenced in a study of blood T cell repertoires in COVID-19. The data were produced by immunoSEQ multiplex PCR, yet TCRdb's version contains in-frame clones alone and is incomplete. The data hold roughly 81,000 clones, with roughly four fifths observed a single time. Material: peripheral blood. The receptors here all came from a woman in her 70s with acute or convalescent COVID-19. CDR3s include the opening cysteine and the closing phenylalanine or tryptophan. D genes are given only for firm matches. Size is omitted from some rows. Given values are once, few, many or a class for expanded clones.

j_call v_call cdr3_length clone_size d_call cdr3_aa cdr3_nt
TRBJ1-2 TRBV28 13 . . CASSLRRRYGYTF TGTGCCAGCAGTTTGAGGCGACGATATGGCTACACCTTC
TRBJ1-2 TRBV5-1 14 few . CASSPESSNYGYTF TGCGCCAGCAGCCCGGAGAGCTCTAACTATGGCTACACCTTC
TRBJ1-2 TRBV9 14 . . CASSVAEVGYGYTF TGTGCCAGCAGCGTAGCTGAGGTGGGCTATGGCTACACCTTC
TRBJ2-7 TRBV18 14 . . CASSPITQDYEQYF TGTGCCAGCTCACCGATCACCCAGGACTACGAGCAGTACTTC
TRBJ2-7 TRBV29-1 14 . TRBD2 CSVGLAGGLYEQYF TGCAGCGTTGGACTAGCGGGGGGACTCTACGAGCAGTACTTC
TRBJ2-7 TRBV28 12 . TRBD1 CASSTGGYEQYF TGTGCCAGTTCGACAGGGGGTTACGAGCAGTACTTC
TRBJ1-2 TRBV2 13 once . CASSEVGSYGYTF TGTGCCAGCAGTGAAGTAGGGAGCTATGGCTACACCTTC
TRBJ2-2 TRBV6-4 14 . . CASSIEGGTGELFF TGTGCCAGCTCGATTGAGGGTGGCACCGGGGAGCTGTTTTTT
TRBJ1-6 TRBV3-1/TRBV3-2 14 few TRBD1 CASSPGTDNSPLHF TGTGCCAGCAGCCCCGGGACAGATAATTCACCCCTCCACTTT
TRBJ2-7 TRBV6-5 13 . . CASSRGGAYEQYF TGTGCCAGCTCTAGGGGGGGGGCCTACGAGCAGTACTTC
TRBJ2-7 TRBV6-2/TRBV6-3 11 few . CASSDEYEQYF TGTGCCAGCAGTGATGAGTACGAGCAGTACTTC